This T cell receptor (beta chain) stems from a study of blood T cells in healthy people across ages. General study points: The diversity estimates, figures obtained from one million T cells, were considered underestimates. Diversity of TCR beta correlated strongly with naive T cell percentage.

Every sample gave at least 5 micrograms of total RNA when it was extracted. On this clonotype itself: The antigen is unknown.

Alongside a J-beta primer mix, a sample-barcoded 5' primer served in a second PCR lasting roughly 7 to 11 cycles. Each cDNA molecule, via a template-switch adaptor with 12 random nucleotides, was tagged. MiXCR, applied by TCRdb to the 5' RACE reads, yields one record per CDR3 protein. The table shows over 1,300,000 distinct CDR3 sequences, with roughly 59% occurring only once. Germline lookup yields CDR1 SGHKS and CDR2 YYEKEE (reference sequence). Trimming cost V 3 bases and J 4 bases; bases outside gene matches: 6. The CDR3 is 15 residues long. The V gene is TRBV5-5, the J gene TRBJ1-1; 10 nucleotides match TRBD1. The sequenced material came from blood. This clonotype was obtained from a man aged 18 to 35 in good health. CDR3 in amino acids: CASSWTGGEGTEAFF. Here the CDR3 DNA reads TGTGCCAGCAGCTGGACAGGGGGAGAGGGCACTGAAGCTTTCTTT.